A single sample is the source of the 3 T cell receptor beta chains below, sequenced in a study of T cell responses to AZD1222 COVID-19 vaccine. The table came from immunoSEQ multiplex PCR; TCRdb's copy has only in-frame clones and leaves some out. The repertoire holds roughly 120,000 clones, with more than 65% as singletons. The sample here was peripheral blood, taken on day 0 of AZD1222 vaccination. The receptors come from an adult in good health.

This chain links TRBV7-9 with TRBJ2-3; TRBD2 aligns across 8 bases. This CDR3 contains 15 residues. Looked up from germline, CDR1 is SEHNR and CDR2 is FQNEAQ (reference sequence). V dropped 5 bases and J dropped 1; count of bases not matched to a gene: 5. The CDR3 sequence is CASSLETSGTDTQYF. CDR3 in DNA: TGTGCCAGCAGCCTAGAGACTAGCGGCACAGATACGCAGTATTTT.

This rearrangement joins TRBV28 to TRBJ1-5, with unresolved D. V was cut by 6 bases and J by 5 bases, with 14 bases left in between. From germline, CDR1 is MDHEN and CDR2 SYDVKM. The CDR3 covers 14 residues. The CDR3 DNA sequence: TGTGCCAGCAGCCCTCCGACGGGGTATCAGCCCCAGCATTTT. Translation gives CASSPPTGYQPQHF.

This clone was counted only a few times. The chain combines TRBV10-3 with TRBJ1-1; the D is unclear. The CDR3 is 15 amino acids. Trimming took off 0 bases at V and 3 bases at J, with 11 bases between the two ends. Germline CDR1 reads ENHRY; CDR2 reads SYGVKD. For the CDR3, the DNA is TGTGCCATCAGTGAGTCGCCGGCCGGGGACACTGAAGCTTTCTTT. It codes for CAISESPAGDTEAFF.